This TCR beta chain derives from a study of T cell responses to AZD1222 COVID-19 vaccine. On the study more broadly: Analysis merged second doses at about 4 or about 12 weeks. The study's findings and limits: Mostly white British, mostly female donors; authors suggested clonal diversity may be underestimated. Along spike, vaccine-associated CD4 TCRs were found throughout, with dominance at 160-218 and 743-854. After the peak T cell response, and only then, were repertoires sampled.

The data were produced by immunoSEQ multiplex PCR, yet TCRdb's version contains in-frame clones alone and is incomplete. This sample has around 96,000 clones; roughly 90% occur once, and the top ten carry 2.5% to 3.5%. This CDR3 spans 15 amino acids. The ends were cut back, 6 bases at V and 0 bases at J, with 12 bases in the middle. CDR1 and CDR2 (germline): MNHEY, SMNVEV (reference sequence). As for this clone: Its target is unknown.

The sequencing here drew on peripheral blood, taken on day 0 of AZD1222 vaccination. This TCR derives from an adult in good health. The rearrangement uses TRBV27 and TRBJ1-5, with D uncertain. DNA for the CDR3: TGTGCCAGCAGCCCCTCTGGGGTTAGCAATCAGCCCCAGCATTTT. Translated: CASSPSGVSNQPQHF.